The 15 T cell receptor beta chains below were found in one sample sequenced in a study of T cell repertoires in aging, cancer and after chemotherapy. Multiplex touch-down PCR with TRB-A/B primers amplified rearranged V-D-J TRB sequences. One entry per CDR3 protein results from TCRdb running MiXCR on the multiplex PCR reads. Of under 6,500 distinct CDR3 sequences in the sample, 25% to 40% are singletons; the top ten hold around 14%. TCR beta rearrangements were amplified from peripheral blood genomic DNA. The specimen sequenced was blood. The source is a human donor with a blood cancer.

The chain combines TRBV20-1 with TRBJ1-1; no clear D gene. Per the germline V gene, CDR1 is DFQATT and CDR2 is SNEGSKA (reference sequence). V shed 5 bases and J shed 1 base, with 14 bases lying between them. The length of the CDR3 is 14 residues. CDR3 nucleotide sequence: TGCAGTGCTGCCTCTGGCGGGCCGAACACTGAAGCTTTCTTT. Amino acids: CSAASGGPNTEAFF.

V and J are TRBV6-5 and TRBJ1-3; weak D call: TRBD1 (5 bases). V gave up 9 bases and J gave up 4 bases, with 10 bases separating them. The length of the CDR3 is 12 residues. The germline gives CDR1 MNHEY, CDR2 SVGAGI. CDR3: CASQGWGNTIYF. CDR3 nucleotides: TGTGCCAGTCAGGGTTGGGGAAACACCATATATTTT.

The CDR3 spells CASSFFPRETQYF. CDR3 DNA: TGTGCCAGCAGTTTCTTCCCTAGAGAGACCCAGTACTTC. The rearrangement links TRBV28 to TRBJ2-5; unclear D gene. The CDR3 loop spans 13 amino acids. The germline V gene has CDR1 MDHEN and CDR2 SYDVKM. The ends were cut back, 3 bases at V and 4 bases at J, with 9 bases in the middle.

This clonotype was seen a few times. CDR3 nucleotide sequence: TGTGCCAGCACCCCCAACGTCCTGACTTTC. Protein product: CASTPNVLTF. The gene calls are TRBV7-6 and TRBJ2-6; D gene unclear. Germline loops: CDR1 SGHVS, CDR2 FNYEAQ. There are 10 residues in the CDR3. V dropped 7 bases and J dropped 8 bases, with 3 bases sitting between them.

The chain recombines TRBV24-1 with TRBJ2-7; D is perhaps TRBD1 (6 bases). The germline V gene encodes CDR1 KGHDR and CDR2 SFDVKD. The CDR3 runs 15 residues. The V end was cut by 4 bases, the J end by 2 bases, with 14 bases between. The CDR3 loop is CATSDSGTYTYEQYF. CDR3 DNA: TGTGCCACCAGTGACTCCGGGACATATACCTACGAGCAGTACTTC.

This clonotype appeared a few times. J is TRBJ2-2 and V is TRBV6-5; 10 nucleotides line up with TRBD2. The junction had 6 bases not matched to a gene; V was cut back by 0 bases and J by 2 bases. The CDR3 is made up of 18 amino acids. CDR1 and CDR2 (germline): MNHEY, SVGAGI. The CDR3 DNA sequence: TGTGCCAGCAGTTACTCCCCCCTAGCGGGGGCCAACACCGGGGAGCTGTTTTTT. It translates to CASSYSPLAGANTGELFF.

The rearrangement joins TRBV28 to TRBJ2-7; TRBD1 is a possible D gene (7 bases). CDR1 and CDR2 (germline): MDHEN, SYDVKM. V lost 5 bases and J lost 0, with 11 bases in between. The CDR3 length is 14 residues. CDR3 nucleotide sequence: TGTGCCAGCAGTACAGGGGACTTCTCCTACGAGCAGTACTTC. It is translated as CASSTGDFSYEQYF.

This clonotype ranks as medium-sized (0.01 to 0.1%). The chain employs TRBV29-1 and TRBJ2-1; D gene unclear. Between the trimmed V and J ends, which lost 0 bases and 0 bases, there was a span of 9 bases. Germline CDR1 reads SQVTM; CDR2 reads ANQGSEA. There are 15 residues in the CDR3. The CDR3 DNA reads TGCAGCGTTGAAGATTGGTCTAGCTCCTACAATGAGCAGTTCTTC. Protein product: CSVEDWSSSYNEQFF.

This clonotype occurred a few times. This chain connects TRBV19 to TRBJ1-2; 8 bases fit TRBD1. In germline, CDR1 is LNHDA, CDR2 SQIVND (reference sequence). Trimming took 7 bases from V and 4 from J; bases not matched to a gene: 11. CDR3 length equals 15 residues. This CDR3 reads CASNGRGQGSYGYTF. CDR3 coding DNA: TGTGCCAGTAACGGCAGGGGGCAAGGCAGCTATGGCTACACCTTC.

This clonotype counts as medium-sized. The V and J genes are TRBV6-5 and TRBJ2-7; D possibly matches TRBD1 or TRBD2 (5 bases each). This CDR3 has 14 residues. V dropped 6 bases and J dropped 0 bases, with 12 bases sitting between them. The germline V gene has CDR1 MNHEY and CDR2 SVGAGI. CDR3 DNA sequence: TGTGCCAGCAGCCGGGACGGAATCTCCTACGAGCAGTACTTC. It codes for CASSRDGISYEQYF.

This clonotype has just one count. V is TRBV11-2 and J is TRBJ2-7, with 7 bases fitting TRBD1. There are 16 residues in the CDR3. CDR1 and CDR2 from the germline V gene are SGHAT and FQNNGV. With 5 bases clipped from V and 3 bases from J, the junction kept 13 bases outside the gene matches. The CDR3 region has the DNA TGTGCCAGCAGCCATACTCCGGGACAGTTTAACTACGAGCAGTACTTC. This translates into CASSHTPGQFNYEQYF.

This chain connects TRBV6-1 to TRBJ1-2; 8 positions match TRBD1. The ends lost 3 bases at V and 4 bases at J; junction bases unmatched: 4. CDR1 and CDR2 from the germline V gene are MNHNS and SASEGT. The CDR3 spans 14 residues. CDR3 sequence (DNA): TGTGCCAGCAGTGAGGCAGGGGGCGTCTATGGCTACACCTTC. Translation: CASSEAGGVYGYTF.

The CDR3 nucleotides read TGTGCCAGCAGTTACTCACCCCCAGCTCCAAACTATGGCTACACCTTC. As protein: CASSYSPPAPNYGYTF. V and J are TRBV6-1 and TRBJ1-2; D is uncertain. Germline V gene sequence: CDR1 MNHNS, CDR2 SASEGT. The CDR3 loop spans 16 amino acids. V lost 5 bases and J lost 2, with 18 bases in between.

This clonotype is labeled as medium-sized. The rearrangement joins TRBV6-5 to TRBJ2-3; no reliable D call. Germline CDR1 and CDR2: MNHEY and SVGAGI. The CDR3 consists of 11 residues. The ends were cut back, 6 bases at V and 5 bases at J, with 6 bases in the middle. The CDR3: CASRVGDTQYF. Written as DNA, the CDR3 is TGTGCCAGCAGAGTCGGAGATACGCAGTATTTT.

The V and J genes are TRBV6-1 and TRBJ1-2; a weak D match, TRBD1 (6 bases). Germline assignment: CDR1 MNHNS and CDR2 SASEGT. The length of the CDR3 is 17 residues. V was trimmed by 3 bases and J by 6 bases, leaving 23 bases between them. CDR3 in amino acids: CASSDGGESRIWHGYTF. Here the CDR3 DNA reads TGTGCCAGCAGTGACGGGGGCGAGTCTCGGATTTGGCATGGCTACACCTTC.